What follows are 11 T cell receptor beta chains derived from one specimen sequenced in a study of blood T cell repertoires in COVID-19. The protocol was immunoSEQ multiplex PCR, while the TCRdb copy is restricted to in-frame clones and leaves out a portion. The data show about 190,000 clones, with roughly nine tenths seen just once and 2.1% held by the top ten. Sequences were obtained from peripheral blood. These TCRs come from a man aged 70 or older with active or convalescent COVID-19.

This clone was seen once. Germline and junction disagree at one end, which may indicate a read error. Other DNA sequences in this specimen translate into the identical CDR3. The chain recombines TRBV12-3 or TRBV12-4 with TRBJ2-7; 7 bases are shared with TRBD1. This CDR3 spans 13 amino acids. The CDR3 is CASSSGTAYEQYF. The CDR3 bases are TGTGCTAGCAGCTCCGGGACAGCCTACGAGCAGTACTTC.

The V gene is TRBV4-3, the J gene TRBJ2-1, with 8 positions matching TRBD2. This CDR3 has 13 amino acids. The ends lost 6 bases at V and 15 bases at J; junction bases unmatched: 13. Germline CDR1 LGHNA, CDR2 YSLEER. CDR3 protein: CASSLGAPGTRFF. The CDR3 DNA reads TGCGCCAGCAGTTTGGGTGCCCCCGGGACTAGGTTCTTC.

The chain is built from TRBV2 and TRBJ1-6; 7 bases map to TRBD1. Trimming took 7 bases from V and 7 from J; bases not matched to a gene: 10. The CDR3 is 15 residues long. Germline V gene data show CDR1 as SNHLY and CDR2 as FYNNEI. The chain's CDR3 is CASTNDRAGNSPLHF. CDR3 in DNA: TGTGCCAGCACTAATGACAGGGCCGGCAATTCACCCCTCCACTTT.

A single count supports this clone. The chain uses TRBV6-2 or TRBV6-3 and TRBJ2-7; 12 bases agree with TRBD1. Trimming took 2 bases from V and 7 from J; bases not matched to a gene: 9. This CDR3 is built from 16 residues. Germline V gives CDR1 MNHEY, CDR2 SVGEGT. In DNA form, the CDR3 reads TGTGCCAGCAGTTACCGGCGGGACAGGGGGCTCGGGGAGCAGTACTTC. It translates to CASSYRRDRGLGEQYF.

The J gene is TRBJ2-1, the V gene TRBV28, with TRBD2 matching over 14 bases. V gave up 4 bases and J gave up 8 bases; unmatched junction bases: 10. The CDR3 sequence is 17 residues long. The germline gives CDR1 MDHEN, CDR2 SYDVKM. For the CDR3, the DNA is TGTGCCAGCAGTTCAGATCGCCGGACTAGCGGGGGGTATGAGCAGTTCTTC. Translation gives CASSSDRRTSGGYEQFF. The variable domain in full, with the rest retrieved from reference TRBV28 and TRBJ2-1, is DVKVTQSSRYLVKRTGEKVFLECVQDMDHENMFWYRQDPGLGLRLIYFSYDVKMKEKGDIPEGYSVSREKKERFSLILESASTNQTSMYLCASSSDRRTSGGYEQFFGPGTRLTVL.

The chain employs TRBV11-2 and TRBJ2-7; no firm D call. Germline-derived CDR1 and CDR2 are SGHAT and FQNNGV. The CDR3 is 13 residues long. The V end was cut by 4 bases, the J end by 6 bases, with 13 bases between. CDR3 DNA sequence: TGTGCCAGCAGCTCAAATGGGCCCTTCGAGCAGTACTTC. Translating gives CASSSNGPFEQYF.

The rearrangement uses TRBV7-9 and TRBJ1-1; 8 bases are a match to TRBD1. The junction had 2 bases not matched to a gene; V was cut back by 4 bases and J by 4 bases. CDR1 SEHNR and CDR2 FQNEAQ come from the germline V gene (reference sequence). The CDR3 is 13 amino acids. The CDR3 DNA sequence: TGTGCCAGCAGCTACACAGGGGGCACTGAAGCTTTCTTT. Translated: CASSYTGGTEAFF.

This chain uses TRBV18 with TRBJ1-2, with 7 bases lining up with TRBD1. Trimming at V came to 4 bases and at J to 0 bases, leaving 5 bases not matched to a gene. The CDR3 sequence is 15 residues long. From germline, CDR1 is KGHSH and CDR2 LQKENI. This CDR3 is CASSLTGPANYGYTF. The CDR3 DNA follows: TGTGCCAGCTCACTGACAGGGCCCGCTAACTATGGCTACACCTTC.

The chain joins TRBV7-2 to TRBJ1-2, with D possibly being TRBD1 (5 bases). V shed 5 bases and J shed 4 bases, with 14 bases lying between them. The CDR3 consists of 14 residues. Germline CDR1 and CDR2: SGHTA and FQGNSA. The CDR3 loop reads CASSPLGGGYGYTF. The CDR3 DNA reads as TGTGCCAGCAGCCCCCTGGGGGGGGGCTATGGCTACACCTTC.

The chain has TRBV28 and TRBJ2-6, with TRBD1 as a possible D gene (5 bases). The germline V gene has CDR1 MDHEN and CDR2 SYDVKM. The V end lost 1 base, the J end lost 4 bases, and 20 bases lay between the germline ends. CDR3 length: 19 amino acids. CDR3 DNA: TGTGCCAGCAGTTTATCTTGGACAAGGACCACGTTGGGGGCCAACGTCCTGACTTTC. It encodes CASSLSWTRTTLGANVLTF.

DNA for the CDR3: TGCGCCAGCAGCTTGACGTCAGGCAACGCCGGGGAGCTGTTTTTT. It is translated as CASSLTSGNAGELFF. The chain links TRBV5-1 to TRBJ2-2; D is uncertain. The V end lost 1 base, the J end lost 6 bases, and 13 bases lay between the germline ends. The CDR3 runs to 15 residues. Germline assignment: CDR1 SGHRS and CDR2 YFSETQ.